This T cell receptor beta chain was captured in a study of graft-versus-host responses after intestinal transplantation. Regarding the study as a whole: Allografts of one patient group, those with graft-donor T cell macrochimerism, had high graft-versus-host to host-versus-graft clonal ratios.

Method: immunoSEQ multiplex PCR; TCRdb's copy keeps in-frame clones and lacks some. The sample records over 80,000 clones, 91% being singletons. In the case of this clone: Antigen specificity is unknown.

The clonotype was recovered from a human donor who was the organ donor for an intestinal transplant. This material consisted of unstimulated CD4+ T cells sorted from spleen or lymph node cells, taken before transplant.

The CDR3 is CASSHAFMTGADTEAFF. The CDR3 nucleotides read TGCGCCAGCAGCCACGCTTTCATGACAGGGGCGGACACTGAAGCTTTCTTT. V gene TRBV4-1 combines with J gene TRBJ1-1; 8 bases fit TRBD1. Trimming at V came to 3 bases and at J to 3 bases, leaving 12 bases not matched to a gene. The CDR3 has 17 residues. Germline lookup yields CDR1 MGHRA and CDR2 YSYEKL.